A single sample gave rise to the 26 T cell receptor beta chains below, sequenced in a study of cytomegalovirus exposure and HLA in healthy donors. PCR was performed using 60 Vbeta and 13 Jbeta primers. The method was immunoSEQ multiplex PCR; TCRdb's version includes in-frame clones alone and lacks a portion of them. The data contain approximately 150,000 clones, 76% of them singletons. Sequenced material: PBMCs. These receptors were collected from a woman aged 40-49 years in good health and CMV-seronegative.

The chain is built from TRBV27 and TRBJ1-5; the D is unclear. The CDR3 has 18 amino acids. Germline V CDR1 and CDR2: MNHEY, SMNVEV (reference sequence). V lost 2 bases to trimming and J lost 0 bases, with 17 bases between them. CDR3 amino acids: CASSLRSQWRNSNQPQHF. In DNA, the CDR3 is TGTGCCAGCAGTTTAAGATCGCAGTGGCGGAATAGCAATCAGCCCCAGCATTTT.

The chain carries TRBV11-3 and TRBJ2-2; no clear D gene. The CDR3 covers 15 residues. The germline V gene has CDR1 SGHNT and CDR2 YENEEA. The V end was cut by 2 bases, the J end by 4 bases, with 11 bases between. CDR3 DNA: TGTGCCAGCAGCTTACCAGATACGGGCACCGGGGAGCTGTTTTTT. Its protein product is CASSLPDTGTGELFF.

The V and J genes are TRBV5-4 and TRBJ1-2; TRBD1 matches at 7 bases. With V trimmed by 4 bases and J by 2 bases, 8 bases remained unmatched. The CDR3 consists of 15 residues. Germline V gives CDR1 SGHNT, CDR2 YYREEE (reference sequence). The CDR3 spells CASSPRTGMNYGYTF. DNA for the CDR3: TGTGCCAGCAGCCCACGGACAGGCATGAACTATGGCTACACCTTC. The full variable domain, rest sourced from reference TRBV5-4 and TRBJ1-2, is ETGVTQSPTHLIKTRGQQVTLRCSSQSGHNTVSWYQQALGQGPQFIFQYYREEENGRGNFPPRFSGLQFPNYSSELNVNALELDDSALYLCASSPRTGMNYGYTFGSGTRLTVV.

V usage is TRBV4-1 and J usage is TRBJ2-1; 9 nucleotides align to TRBD2. V dropped 6 bases and J dropped 5; count of bases not matched to a gene: 11. This CDR3 comprises 16 residues. Germline CDR1 MGHRA, CDR2 YSYEKL. CDR3 sequence: CASRHSGRGGDNEQFF. The CDR3 DNA follows: TGCGCCAGCAGGCACTCGGGGCGGGGGGGGGACAATGAGCAGTTCTTC.

The V call is TRBV27, the J call TRBJ2-2, with D possibly matching TRBD2 (5 bases). V lost 7 bases, J lost 8 bases, and 20 bases lay in between. The CDR3 is made up of 15 amino acids. CDR1 is MNHEY, CDR2 SMNVEV, per germline (reference sequence). DNA of the CDR3: TGTGCCAGCACCCGAAGGGCGTCTAGCATGGGGGAGCTGTTTTTT. Translated: CASTRRASSMGELFF.

The rearrangement joins TRBV27 to TRBJ1-3; a possible D gene is TRBD1 (6 bases). V was trimmed by 2 bases and J by 6 bases, leaving 11 bases between them. From germline, CDR1 is MNHEY and CDR2 SMNVEV (reference sequence). CDR3 length: 14 residues. Here the CDR3 DNA reads TGTGCCAGCAGTTTAACTCGACAGGAAAACACCATATATTTT. Its translation: CASSLTRQENTIYF.

CDR3 amino acids: CASSNPVGDRNGYTF. The CDR3 DNA reads as TGTGCCAGCAGTAACCCAGTGGGAGATCGCAATGGCTACACCTTC. The gene calls are TRBV28 and TRBJ1-2; D remains unclear. The germline CDR1 and CDR2 sequences are MDHEN and SYDVKM. This CDR3 comprises 15 residues. V was pared by 5 bases and J by 6 bases, with 19 bases between.

The genes are TRBV2 and TRBJ1-1, with unresolved D. The CDR3 is 13 amino acids. Germline V CDR1 and CDR2: SNHLY, FYNNEI. Trimming pared 7 bases from V and 0 bases from J, leaving 9 bases between. CDR3 sequence reads: CASNERLNTEAFF. CDR3 DNA sequence: TGTGCCAGCAATGAGAGGCTGAACACTGAAGCTTTCTTT.

This clone was recorded a few times. This chain joins TRBV6-6 and TRBJ1-1, with 10 bases identical to TRBD1. The CDR3 is made up of 14 amino acids. Germline CDR1 MNHNY, CDR2 SVGAGI (reference sequence). After removal of 6 bases from V and 7 bases from J, the junction contained 8 bases not matched to a gene. The CDR3 region is CASRPGQGWGEAFF. The CDR3 coding sequence is TGTGCCAGCAGACCGGGACAGGGGTGGGGTGAAGCTTTCTTT.

Comment on this clone: One end of the junction is discordant with germline, which a read error may explain. The chain employs TRBV7-9 and TRBJ1-4; perhaps TRBD1 as D (6 bases). The CDR3 sequence is 14 residues long. Germline-derived CDR1 and CDR2 are SEHNR and FQNEAQ (reference sequence). The CDR3 nucleotides read TGTTCCAGCAGCGAGGACAGTCTCTATGAAAAACTGTTTTTT. Translating it yields CSSSEDSLYEKLFF.

The rearrangement uses TRBV5-4 and TRBJ1-1, with 8 bases matching TRBD1. The CDR3 extends over 16 amino acids. Germline values: CDR1 SGHNT, CDR2 YYREEE (reference sequence). V trimming: 0 bases; J trimming: 7 bases; junction bases outside the gene matches: 11. The CDR3 protein is CASSLEGVRGQGEAFF. CDR3 nucleotides: TGTGCCAGCAGCTTGGAAGGGGTCAGGGGGCAAGGTGAAGCTTTCTTT.

Worth noting for this clone: Compared with germline, one end of the junction differs, possibly owing to a read error. The gene calls are TRBV2 and TRBJ1-4; D is uncertain. Germline lookup yields CDR1 SNHLY and CDR2 FYNNEI. This CDR3 contains 15 residues. The CDR3 DNA sequence: TGTGCCAGCAGTGAAGCCTGGGCGACTACTGAAAAACTGTTTTTT. Translated: CASSEAWATTEKLFF.

This clone appeared a few times. The chain carries TRBV4-1 and TRBJ1-1; 7 bases map to TRBD1. Per the germline V gene, CDR1 is MGHRA and CDR2 is YSYEKL. The CDR3 contains 16 residues. With 3 bases clipped from V and 0 bases from J, the junction kept 7 bases outside the gene matches. The CDR3 nucleotides read TGCGCCAGCAGCCATGATACCGACAGGGTGAACACTGAAGCTTTCTTT. Translation gives CASSHDTDRVNTEAFF.

The V and J genes are TRBV27 and TRBJ1-2, with a weak D call TRBD1 (5 bases). In germline, CDR1 is MNHEY, CDR2 SMNVEV (reference sequence). The germline V and J ends were trimmed by 3 bases and 6 bases, with 14 bases remaining between them. CDR3 size: 14 residues. CDR3 DNA: TGTGCCAGCAGTTTTACGGTGGGGACTAATGGCTACACCTTC. Translated: CASSFTVGTNGYTF.

The V call is TRBV5-1, the J call TRBJ1-1; D is unresolved. The CDR3 totals 13 residues. Germline V gene lookup returns CDR1 SGHRS and CDR2 YFSETQ. V was trimmed by 2 bases and J by 0 bases, leaving 5 bases between them. CDR3 residues: CASSLQLNTEAFF. The CDR3 DNA sequence: TGCGCCAGCAGCTTACAGCTGAACACTGAAGCTTTCTTT.

The chain links TRBV11-2 to TRBJ1-1; TRBD1 agrees at 9 bases. Germline V gene data show CDR1 as SGHAT and CDR2 as FQNNGV. V lost 2 bases, J lost 8 bases, and 12 bases stayed unmatched. The CDR3 has 16 amino acids. The CDR3 reads CASSLLPGGTGPEAFF. CDR3 nucleotides: TGTGCCAGCAGCTTACTCCCTGGCGGGACAGGGCCGGAAGCTTTCTTT.

V usage is TRBV18 and J usage is TRBJ1-1; no definite D call. The CDR3 loop spans 14 amino acids. Germline V CDR1 and CDR2: KGHSH, LQKENI. The ends were cut back, 0 bases at V and 1 base at J, with 6 bases in the middle. CDR3 coding DNA: TGTGCCAGCTCACCACCAGCCACGAACACTGAAGCTTTCTTT. This sequence encodes CASSPPATNTEAFF.

This clone was observed a few times. The V and J genes are TRBV18 and TRBJ2-1, with 8 positions matching TRBD2. With V trimmed by 3 bases and J by 3 bases, 4 bases remained unmatched. Per the germline V gene, CDR1 is KGHSH and CDR2 is LQKENI. The CDR3 is made up of 15 amino acids. The CDR3 sequence: CASSPEREFYNEQFF. CDR3 nucleotide sequence: TGTGCCAGCTCACCGGAGCGGGAGTTCTACAATGAGCAGTTCTTC.

The chain has TRBV11-1 and TRBJ1-1; a possible D gene is TRBD1 (5 bases). Trimming removed 3 bases at V and 3 bases at J, with 14 bases between. The CDR3 totals 15 residues. Looked up from germline, CDR1 is SGHAT and CDR2 is FQDESV (reference sequence). CDR3 residues: CASSFGGAVDTEAFF. The CDR3 nucleotides read TGTGCCAGCAGCTTCGGAGGGGCGGTTGACACTGAAGCTTTCTTT. The complete variable domain, with remaining parts taken from reference TRBV11-1 and TRBJ1-1, reads EAEVAQSPRYKITEKSQAVAFWCDPISGHATLYWYRQILGQGPELLVQFQDESVVDDSQLPKDRFSAERLKGVDSTLKIQPAELGDSAMYLCASSFGGAVDTEAFFGQGTRLTVV.

This chain joins TRBV5-1 and TRBJ2-5, with 8 bases lining up with TRBD1. CDR1 is SGHRS, CDR2 YFSETQ, per germline. V lost 6 bases and J lost 2; bases outside the gene matches: 6. CDR3 length: 14 residues. CDR3 region: CASTRGQAQETQYF. In DNA form, the CDR3 reads TGCGCCAGCACTCGGGGACAGGCACAAGAGACCCAGTACTTC.

The V call is TRBV20-1, the J call TRBJ1-6; possibly TRBD1 for D (5 bases). The CDR3 covers 11 residues. V dropped 8 bases and J dropped 10 bases, with 12 bases sitting between them. Germline V gene data show CDR1 as DFQATT and CDR2 as SNEGSKA (reference sequence). This chain's CDR3 is CSTSGNSPLHF. The CDR3 coding sequence is TGCAGTACTTCAGGGAACTCACCCCTCCACTTT.

This clone was counted only a few times. The chain links TRBV30 to TRBJ1-1; 9 bases match TRBD1. Germline V gene lookup returns CDR1 GTSNPN and CDR2 SVGIG (reference sequence). Trimming at V came to 0 bases and at J to 4 bases, leaving 9 bases not matched to a gene. This CDR3 is 16 amino acids long. CDR3 protein: CAWSVIPGQGSTEAFF. The CDR3 nucleotides read TGTGCCTGGAGTGTTATACCGGGACAGGGAAGCACTGAAGCTTTCTTT.

The chain's CDR3 is CASSSLAGGGRYGYTF. The CDR3 DNA reads as TGTGCCAGCAGTTCCCTCGCCGGGGGGGGCAGGTATGGCTACACCTTC. The V and J genes are TRBV6-5 and TRBJ1-2; the D gene is possibly TRBD1 (6 bases). CDR1 is MNHEY and CDR2 is SVGAGI in the germline V gene. The CDR3 extends over 16 amino acids. V lost 4 bases and J 5 bases, leaving 20 bases between the germline ends.

This chain connects TRBV5-1 to TRBJ2-1; D is perhaps TRBD2 (5 bases). Trimming took 4 bases from V and 5 from J, leaving 13 bases between them. This CDR3 region has 14 residues. Germline CDR1 SGHRS, CDR2 YFSETQ. The CDR3 here is CASSPSLADNEQFF. The CDR3 nucleotides are TGCGCCAGCAGCCCGTCTCTAGCCGACAATGAGCAGTTCTTC.

This sequence joins TRBV6-1 and TRBJ2-5; perhaps TRBD1 as D (5 bases). The J call could be wrong; TRBJ2-7 is a better fit for the DNA end. The V gene's germline CDR1 is MNHNS and CDR2 SASEGT. The CDR3 length is 15 residues. CDR3 in DNA: TGTGCCAGCAGGGCACTCGAGGTTGGGGCGTACGAGCAGTACTTC. Translating gives CASRALEVGAYEQYF.

The chain links TRBV11-2 to TRBJ1-3; TRBD1 aligns across 8 bases. Germline loops: CDR1 SGHAT, CDR2 FQNNGV. V lost 7 bases and J lost 2; bases outside the gene matches: 16. The CDR3 consists of 18 residues. CDR3 DNA: TGTGCCAGCACCAGGGGACGGACAGGGTTAAATCCTGGAAACACCATATATTTT. This encodes CASTRGRTGLNPGNTIYF.